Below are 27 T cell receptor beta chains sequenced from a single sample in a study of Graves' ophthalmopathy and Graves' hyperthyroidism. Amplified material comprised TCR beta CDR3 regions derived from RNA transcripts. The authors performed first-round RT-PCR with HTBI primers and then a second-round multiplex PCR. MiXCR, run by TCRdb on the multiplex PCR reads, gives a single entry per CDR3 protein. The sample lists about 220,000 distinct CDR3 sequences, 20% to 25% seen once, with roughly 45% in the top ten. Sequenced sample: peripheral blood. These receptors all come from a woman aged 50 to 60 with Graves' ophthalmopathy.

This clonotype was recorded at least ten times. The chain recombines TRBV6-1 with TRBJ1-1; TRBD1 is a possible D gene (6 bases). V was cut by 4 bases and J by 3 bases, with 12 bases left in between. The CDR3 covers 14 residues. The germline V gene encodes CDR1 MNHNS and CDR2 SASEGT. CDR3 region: CASSVRTVDTEAFF. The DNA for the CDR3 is TGTGCCAGCAGTGTACGGACAGTCGACACTGAAGCTTTCTTT.

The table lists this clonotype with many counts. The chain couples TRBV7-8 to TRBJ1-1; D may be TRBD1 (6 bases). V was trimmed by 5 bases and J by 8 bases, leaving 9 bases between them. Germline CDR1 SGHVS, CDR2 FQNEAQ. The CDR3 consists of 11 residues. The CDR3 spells CASSITGEAFF. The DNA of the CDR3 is TGTGCCAGCAGCATTACAGGGGAAGCTTTCTTT.

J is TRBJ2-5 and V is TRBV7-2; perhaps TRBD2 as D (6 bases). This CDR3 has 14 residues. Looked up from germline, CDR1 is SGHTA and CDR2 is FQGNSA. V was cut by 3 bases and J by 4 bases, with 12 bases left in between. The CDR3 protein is CASSLDWRGETQYF. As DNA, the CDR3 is TGTGCCAGCAGCTTGGACTGGCGGGGAGAGACCCAGTACTTC.

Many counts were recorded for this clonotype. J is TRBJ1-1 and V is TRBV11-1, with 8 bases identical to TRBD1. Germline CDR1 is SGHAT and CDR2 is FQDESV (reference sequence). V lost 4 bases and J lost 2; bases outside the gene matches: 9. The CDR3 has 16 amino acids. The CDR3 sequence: CASSSADRDGNTEAFF. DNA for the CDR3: TGTGCCAGCAGCTCGGCGGACAGGGACGGAAACACTGAAGCTTTCTTT.

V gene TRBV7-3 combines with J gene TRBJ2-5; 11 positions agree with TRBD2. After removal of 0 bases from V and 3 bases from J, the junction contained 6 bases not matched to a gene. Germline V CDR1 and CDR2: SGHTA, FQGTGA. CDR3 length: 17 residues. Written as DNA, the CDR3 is TGTGCCAGCAGCTTAACAGTCCCGGGACTAGCGGAAGAGACCCAGTACTTC. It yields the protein CASSLTVPGLAEETQYF.

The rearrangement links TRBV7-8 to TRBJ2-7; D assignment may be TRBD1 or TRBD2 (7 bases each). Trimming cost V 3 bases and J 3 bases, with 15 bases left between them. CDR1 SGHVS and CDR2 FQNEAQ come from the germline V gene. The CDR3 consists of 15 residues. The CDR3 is CASSLGGTEVYEQYF. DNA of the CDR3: TGTGCCAGCAGCTTGGGGGGGACAGAAGTCTACGAGCAGTACTTC.

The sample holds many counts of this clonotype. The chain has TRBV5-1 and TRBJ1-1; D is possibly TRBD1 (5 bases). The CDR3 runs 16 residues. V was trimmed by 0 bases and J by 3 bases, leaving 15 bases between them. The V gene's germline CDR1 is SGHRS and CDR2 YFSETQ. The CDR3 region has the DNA TGCGCCAGCAGCTTGGTGGGAGGAGGGGCCTACACTGAAGCTTTCTTT. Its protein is CASSLVGGGAYTEAFF.

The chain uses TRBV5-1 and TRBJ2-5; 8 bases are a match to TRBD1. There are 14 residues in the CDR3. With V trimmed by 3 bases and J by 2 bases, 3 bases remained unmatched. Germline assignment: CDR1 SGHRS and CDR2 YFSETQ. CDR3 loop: CASSWGQAQETQYF. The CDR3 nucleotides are TGCGCCAGCAGCTGGGGACAGGCACAAGAGACCCAGTACTTC.

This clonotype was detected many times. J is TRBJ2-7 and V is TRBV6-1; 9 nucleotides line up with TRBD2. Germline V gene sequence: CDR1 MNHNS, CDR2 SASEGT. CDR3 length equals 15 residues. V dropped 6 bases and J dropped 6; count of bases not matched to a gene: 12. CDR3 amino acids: CASRGSGRPTGEQYF. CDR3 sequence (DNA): TGTGCCAGCAGGGGGAGCGGGAGGCCCACCGGCGAGCAGTACTTC.

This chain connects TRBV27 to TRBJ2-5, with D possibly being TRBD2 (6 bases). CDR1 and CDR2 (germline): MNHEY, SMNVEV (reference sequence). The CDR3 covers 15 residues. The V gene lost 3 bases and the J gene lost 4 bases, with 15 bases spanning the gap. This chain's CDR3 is CASSLSASGLETQYF. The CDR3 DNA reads TGTGCCAGCAGTTTGTCTGCCAGCGGGCTAGAGACCCAGTACTTC.

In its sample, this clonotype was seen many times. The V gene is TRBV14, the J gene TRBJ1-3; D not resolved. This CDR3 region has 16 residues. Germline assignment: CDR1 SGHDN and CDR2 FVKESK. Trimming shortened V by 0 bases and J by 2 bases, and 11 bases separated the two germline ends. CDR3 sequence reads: CASSQESGITGNTIYF. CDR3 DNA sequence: TGTGCCAGCAGCCAAGAATCGGGGATAACTGGAAACACCATATATTTT.

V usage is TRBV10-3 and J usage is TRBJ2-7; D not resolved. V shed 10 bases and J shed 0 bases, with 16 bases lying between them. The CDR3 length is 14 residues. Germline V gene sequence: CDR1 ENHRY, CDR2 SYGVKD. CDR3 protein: CATISTRSSYEQYF. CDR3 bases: TGTGCCACTATCTCGACAAGAAGCTCCTACGAGCAGTACTTC.

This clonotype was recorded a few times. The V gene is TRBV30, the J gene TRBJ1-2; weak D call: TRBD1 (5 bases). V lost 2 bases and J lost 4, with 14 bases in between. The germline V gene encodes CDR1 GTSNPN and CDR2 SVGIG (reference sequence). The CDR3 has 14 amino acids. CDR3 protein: CAWSRGTGGYGYTF. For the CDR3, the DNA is TGTGCCTGGAGTCGGGGCACGGGCGGCTATGGCTACACCTTC. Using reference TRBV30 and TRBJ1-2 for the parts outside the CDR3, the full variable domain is SQTIHQWPATLVQPVGSPLSLECTVEGTSNPNLYWYRQAAGRGLQLLFYSVGIGQISSEVPQNLSASRPQDRQFILSSKKLLLSDSGFYLCAWSRGTGGYGYTFGSGTRLTVV.

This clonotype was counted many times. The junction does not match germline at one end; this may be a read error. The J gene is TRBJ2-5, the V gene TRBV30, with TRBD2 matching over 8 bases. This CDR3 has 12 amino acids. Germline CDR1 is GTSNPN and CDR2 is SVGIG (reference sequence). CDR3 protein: CSTSGPQETQYF. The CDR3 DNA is TGCTCAACTAGCGGACCGCAAGAGACCCAGTACTTC.

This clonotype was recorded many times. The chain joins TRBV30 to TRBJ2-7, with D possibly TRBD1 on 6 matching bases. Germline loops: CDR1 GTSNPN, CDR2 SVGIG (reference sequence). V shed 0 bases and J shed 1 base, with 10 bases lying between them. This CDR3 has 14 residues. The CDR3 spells CAWSVGGQSYEQYF. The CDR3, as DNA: TGTGCCTGGAGTGTAGGCGGACAGTCCTACGAGCAGTACTTC.

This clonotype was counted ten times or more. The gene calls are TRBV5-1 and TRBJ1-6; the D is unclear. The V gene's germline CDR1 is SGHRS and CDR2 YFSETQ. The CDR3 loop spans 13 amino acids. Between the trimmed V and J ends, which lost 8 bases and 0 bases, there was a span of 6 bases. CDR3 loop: CASRDSYNSPLHF. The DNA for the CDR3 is TGCGCCAGTAGGGACTCCTATAATTCACCCCTCCACTTT.

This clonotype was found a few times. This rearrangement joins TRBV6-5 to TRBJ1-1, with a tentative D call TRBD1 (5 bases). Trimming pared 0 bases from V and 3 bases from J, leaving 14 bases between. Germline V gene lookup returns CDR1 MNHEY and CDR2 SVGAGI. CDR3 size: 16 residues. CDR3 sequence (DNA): TGTGCCAGCAGTTACTCTTTTAGGGGAGATGACACTGAAGCTTTCTTT. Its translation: CASSYSFRGDDTEAFF.

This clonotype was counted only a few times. In nucleotides, the CDR3 is TGCGCCAGCAGCAATGGAGCGGGAGGGCTGAACACCGGGGAGCTGTTTTTT. Amino acids: CASSNGAGGLNTGELFF. The gene calls are TRBV5-1 and TRBJ2-2, with 10 nucleotides matching TRBD2. Germline-derived CDR1 and CDR2 are SGHRS and YFSETQ. The V and J ends lost 4 bases and 1 base, in that order; junction bases with no gene match: 7. This CDR3 has 17 residues.

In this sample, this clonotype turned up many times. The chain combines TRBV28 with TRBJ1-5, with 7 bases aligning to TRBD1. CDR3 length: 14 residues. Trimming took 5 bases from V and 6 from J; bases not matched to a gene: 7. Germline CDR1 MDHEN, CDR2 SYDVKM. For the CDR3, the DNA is TGTGCCAGCAGTCCCCGACAGGGTAGTCAGCCCCAGCATTTT. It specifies CASSPRQGSQPQHF.

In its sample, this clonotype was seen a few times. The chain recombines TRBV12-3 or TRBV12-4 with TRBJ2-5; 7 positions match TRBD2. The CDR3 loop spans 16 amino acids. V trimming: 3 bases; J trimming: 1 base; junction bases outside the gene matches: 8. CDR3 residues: CASSFVVGGGQETQYF. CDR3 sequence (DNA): TGTGCCAGCAGTTTTGTGGTTGGCGGGGGCCAAGAGACCCAGTACTTC.

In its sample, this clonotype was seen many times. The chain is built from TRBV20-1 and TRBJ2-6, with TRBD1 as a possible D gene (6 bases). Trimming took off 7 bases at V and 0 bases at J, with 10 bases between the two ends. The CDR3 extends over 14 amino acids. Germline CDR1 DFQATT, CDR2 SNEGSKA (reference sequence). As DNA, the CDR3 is TGCAGTGTCCAACAGGGCTCTGGGGCCAACGTCCTGACTTTC. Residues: CSVQQGSGANVLTF.

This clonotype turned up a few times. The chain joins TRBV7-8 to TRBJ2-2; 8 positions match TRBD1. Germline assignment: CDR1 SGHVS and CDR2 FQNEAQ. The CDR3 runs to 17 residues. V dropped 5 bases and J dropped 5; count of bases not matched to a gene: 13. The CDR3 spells CASSQGSGGTQTGELFF. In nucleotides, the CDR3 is TGTGCCAGCAGCCAAGGCTCAGGGGGCACGCAGACCGGGGAGCTGTTTTTT.

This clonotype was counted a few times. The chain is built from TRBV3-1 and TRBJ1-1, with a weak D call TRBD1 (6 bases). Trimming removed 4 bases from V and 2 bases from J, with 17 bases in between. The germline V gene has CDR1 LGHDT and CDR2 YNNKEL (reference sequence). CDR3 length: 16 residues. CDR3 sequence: CASSPHRRTENTEAFF. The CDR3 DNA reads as TGTGCCAGCAGCCCTCACCGTCGGACAGAAAACACTGAAGCTTTCTTT.

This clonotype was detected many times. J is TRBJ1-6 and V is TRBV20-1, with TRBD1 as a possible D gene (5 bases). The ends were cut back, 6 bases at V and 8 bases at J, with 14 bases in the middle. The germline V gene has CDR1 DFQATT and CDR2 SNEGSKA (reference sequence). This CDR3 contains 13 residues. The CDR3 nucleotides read TGCAGTGCGGGACTCAGTTCGGATTCACCCCTCCACTTT. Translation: CSAGLSSDSPLHF.

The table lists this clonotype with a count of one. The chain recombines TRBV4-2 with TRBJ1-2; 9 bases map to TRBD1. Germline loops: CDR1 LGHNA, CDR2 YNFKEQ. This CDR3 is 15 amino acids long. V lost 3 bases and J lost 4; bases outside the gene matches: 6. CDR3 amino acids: CASSHLTGGSYGYTF. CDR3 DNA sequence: TGTGCCAGCAGCCATTTGACAGGGGGGAGCTATGGCTACACCTTC.

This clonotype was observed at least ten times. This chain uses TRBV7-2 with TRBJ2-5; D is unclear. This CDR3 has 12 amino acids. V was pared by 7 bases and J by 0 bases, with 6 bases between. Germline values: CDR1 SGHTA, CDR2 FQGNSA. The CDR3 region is CASTHYQETQYF. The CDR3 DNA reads TGTGCCAGCACCCACTACCAAGAGACCCAGTACTTC.

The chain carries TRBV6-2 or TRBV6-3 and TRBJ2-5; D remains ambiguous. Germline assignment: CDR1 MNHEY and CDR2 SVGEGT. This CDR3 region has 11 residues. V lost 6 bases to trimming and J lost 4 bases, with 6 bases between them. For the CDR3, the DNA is TGTGCCAGCAGACACTTAGAGACCCAGTACTTC. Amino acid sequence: CASRHLETQYF.